These T cell receptor beta chains were read from a single sample in a study of T cells in tumors after PD-1 blockade. The repertoire was sequenced with immunoSEQ multiplex PCR; TCRdb's copy has only in-frame clones and lacks some. Here the sample spans around 13,000 clones, around 60% being singletons. The sample was tumor tissue, taken before anti-PD-1 treatment. The receptors here all came from a human donor with cutaneous squamous cell carcinoma. CDR3s include the opening cysteine and the closing phenylalanine or tryptophan. Fields, in order: D gene, V gene, clone size, J gene, CDR3 protein, CDR3 DNA. D genes are given only for firm matches. Rows give clone size only sometimes, using once, few, many, or a class for an expanded clone.

.	TRBV6-2/TRBV6-3	.	TRBJ1-5	CASSYSSQTSNQPQHF	TGTGCCAGCAGTTACTCGTCACAGACTAGCAATCAGCCCCAGCATTTT
.	TRBV19	once	TRBJ1-2	CASSLQTGGAARSNYGYTF	TGTGCCAGTAGTTTACAGACAGGAGGGGCCGCGAGATCCAACTATGGCTACACCTTC
TRBD2	TRBV19	.	TRBJ2-5	CASSRGLAGGQETQYF	TGTGCCAGTAGTAGAGGACTAGCGGGGGGACAAGAGACCCAGTACTTC
TRBD1	TRBV12-3/TRBV12-4	.	TRBJ1-3	CAADRDSGNTIYF	TGTGCCGCCGACAGGGACTCTGGAAACACCATATATTTT
.	TRBV7-6	.	TRBJ1-3	CASGDGNTIYF	TGTGCCAGCGGCGATGGAAACACCATATATTTT
.	TRBV7-9	few	TRBJ1-4	CASSLVYASDEKLFF	TGTGCCAGCAGCTTAGTATATGCAAGCGATGAAAAACTGTTTTTT
.	TRBV18	.	TRBJ2-2	CASSPGRGPRELFF	TGTGCCAGCTCACCCGGGCGGGGGCCCCGGGAGCTGTTTTTT
.	TRBV6-1	.	TRBJ2-7	CASSEARFYGPDSYEQYF	TGTGCCAGCAGTGAAGCTCGCTTTTATGGGCCTGACTCCTACGAGCAGTACTTC
.	TRBV5-4	few	TRBJ2-7	CASSPDSSYEQYF	TGTGCCAGCAGCCCGGACAGCTCCTACGAGCAGTACTTC
.	TRBV6-5	.	TRBJ2-2	CASRKAGDTGELFF	TGTGCCAGCAGGAAAGCAGGGGACACCGGGGAGCTGTTTTTT
.	TRBV13	large	TRBJ2-7	CASSLQGRTYEQYF	TGTGCCAGCAGCTTGCAGGGGAGAACCTACGAGCAGTACTTC
.	TRBV7-2	.	TRBJ1-4	CASSLGRGRGEKLFF	TGTGCCAGCAGCTTAGGTCGGGGGCGAGGAGAAAAACTGTTTTTT
.	TRBV18	.	TRBJ2-1	CASSQGTFPNEQFF	TGTGCCAGCTCCCAGGGGACTTTCCCCAATGAGCAGTTCTTC
.	TRBV5-5	few	TRBJ2-2	CASSLADRAGELFF	TGTGCCAGCAGCTTGGCCGATCGGGCCGGGGAGCTGTTTTTT
TRBD1	TRBV18	.	TRBJ1-5	CASSPQRGTASNQPQHF	TGTGCCAGCTCACCGCAAAGGGGGACAGCTAGCAATCAGCCCCAGCATTTT
TRBD1	TRBV3-1/TRBV3-2	.	TRBJ1-1	CASSQDGTGGADTEAFF	TGTGCCAGCAGCCAAGATGGGACAGGGGGCGCCGACACTGAAGCTTTCTTT
TRBD1	TRBV27	.	TRBJ1-5	CASSPQGGNQPQHF	TGTGCCAGCAGTCCTCAGGGGGGGAATCAGCCCCAGCATTTT
.	TRBV18	medium-sized	TRBJ2-2	CASPPAGRIAGELFF	TGTGCCAGCCCCCCCGCAGGTCGGATCGCCGGGGAGCTGTTTTTT
TRBD1	TRBV5-5	few	TRBJ1-6	CASSGQGGVSPLHF	TGTGCCAGCAGCGGACAGGGTGGGGTGTCACCCCTCCACTTT
TRBD2	TRBV18	.	TRBJ2-7	CASSARTSGSSYEQYF	TGTGCCAGCTCAGCAAGGACTAGCGGATCCTCCTACGAGCAGTACTTC
.	TRBV27	medium-sized	TRBJ1-1	CASSLYGVGVTEAFF	TGTGCCAGCAGTTTATACGGGGTTGGGGTCACTGAAGCTTTCTTT
.	TRBV2	.	TRBJ1-1	CASSSTTGRAFF	TGTGCCAGCAGCAGTACTACAGGGCGAGCTTTCTTT
.	TRBV6-1	.	TRBJ2-5	CASSEAHGNPGKTQYF	TGTGCCAGCAGTGAAGCGCACGGAAACCCTGGGAAGACCCAGTACTTC
TRBD1	TRBV14	.	TRBJ1-1	CASSQNTGGEGAFF	TGTGCCAGCAGCCAAAATACAGGGGGCGAAGGAGCTTTCTTT
TRBD1	TRBV7-9	medium-sized	TRBJ2-5	CASSPTRQGRRETQYF	TGTGCCAGCAGCCCTACTCGACAGGGGAGGAGAGAGACCCAGTACTTC
TRBD1	TRBV2	.	TRBJ1-1	CARTQGSGTEAFF	TGTGCCAGGACACAGGGGTCCGGGACTGAAGCTTTCTTT
.	TRBV2	.	TRBJ2-5	CASHGPRGTQYF	TGTGCCAGCCACGGGCCCAGGGGGACCCAGTACTTC
TRBD2	TRBV3-1/TRBV3-2	.	TRBJ2-3	CASNQRLAGGPRTDTQYF	TGTGCCAGCAACCAAAGGCTAGCGGGGGGCCCTCGCACAGATACGCAGTATTTT
.	TRBV7-9	.	TRBJ2-2	CASRGYGELFF	TGTGCCAGCCGCGGGTACGGGGAGCTGTTTTTT
.	TRBV7-2	.	TRBJ1-1	CASSLALRGGDTEAFF	TGTGCCAGCAGCTTAGCGCTCAGGGGCGGGGACACTGAAGCTTTCTTT
.	TRBV6-4	.	TRBJ1-2	CASKESGGNYGYTF	TGTGCCAGCAAAGAAAGCGGGGGAAACTATGGCTACACCTTC
.	TRBV7-9	.	TRBJ2-7	CASSLEGWYEQYF	TGTGCCAGCAGCTTGGAGGGGTGGTACGAGCAGTACTTC
.	TRBV5-6	.	TRBJ2-5	CASIRILRDIGGEQETQYF	TGTGCCAGCATCAGGATTCTCCGGGACATCGGAGGGGAGCAAGAGACCCAGTACTTC
TRBD2	TRBV7-9	once	TRBJ2-1	CASIKQRGGYEQFF	TGTGCCAGCATCAAGCAGCGGGGGGGCTATGAGCAGTTCTTC
.	TRBV10-3	.	TRBJ2-5	CAISESAGVSTQYF	TGTGCCATCAGTGAGTCGGCAGGGGTGTCTACCCAGTACTTC
.	TRBV27	.	TRBJ2-7	CASSSGISYEQYF	TGTGCCAGCAGCTCAGGGATTTCCTACGAGCAGTACTTC
.	TRBV4-2	once	TRBJ1-1	CASSQDSASKTEAFF	TGTGCCAGCAGCCAAGATTCGGCTTCTAAGACTGAAGCTTTCTTT
.	TRBV12-3/TRBV12-4	.	TRBJ1-2	CASSLGAGNGYTF	TGTGCCAGCAGTTTAGGGGCGGGGAATGGCTACACCTTC
.	TRBV7-2	.	TRBJ2-7	CASSLWVAGFEQYF	TGTGCCAGCAGCTTATGGGTCGCAGGGTTCGAGCAGTACTTC
TRBD2	TRBV4-2	few	TRBJ2-7	CASSQDATSGAPYEQYF	TGTGCCAGCAGCCAAGACGCGACTAGCGGGGCTCCCTACGAGCAGTACTTC
.	TRBV30	few	TRBJ1-1	CAWSVGGDYTEAFF	TGTGCCTGGAGTGTAGGGGGGGACTACACTGAAGCTTTCTTT
TRBD2	TRBV19	.	TRBJ2-1	CASSPYPLAGENNEQFF	TGTGCCAGTAGCCCCTACCCCTTAGCGGGGGAAAACAATGAGCAGTTCTTC
.	TRBV29-1	few	TRBJ2-1	CSADPGHNNEQFF	TGCAGCGCCGACCCGGGACACAACAATGAGCAGTTCTTC
.	TRBV19	few	TRBJ2-7	CACSGYEQYF	TGTGCCTGTAGCGGCTACGAGCAGTACTTC
TRBD2	TRBV5-1	.	TRBJ2-3	CASSWGSGGGATDTQYF	TGCGCCAGCAGCTGGGGGAGTGGGGGAGGGGCCACAGATACGCAGTATTTT
TRBD1	TRBV6-1	.	TRBJ1-5	CASRLQQGVDQPQHF	TGTGCCAGCAGATTACAACAGGGGGTAGACCAGCCCCAGCATTTT
.	TRBV28	.	TRBJ2-5	CASSLDQSQETQYF	TGTGCCAGCAGTTTAGATCAGAGCCAAGAGACCCAGTACTTC
.	TRBV6-5	.	TRBJ1-5	CASSYSGIQHF	TGTGCCAGCAGTTACTCGGGAATCCAGCATTTT